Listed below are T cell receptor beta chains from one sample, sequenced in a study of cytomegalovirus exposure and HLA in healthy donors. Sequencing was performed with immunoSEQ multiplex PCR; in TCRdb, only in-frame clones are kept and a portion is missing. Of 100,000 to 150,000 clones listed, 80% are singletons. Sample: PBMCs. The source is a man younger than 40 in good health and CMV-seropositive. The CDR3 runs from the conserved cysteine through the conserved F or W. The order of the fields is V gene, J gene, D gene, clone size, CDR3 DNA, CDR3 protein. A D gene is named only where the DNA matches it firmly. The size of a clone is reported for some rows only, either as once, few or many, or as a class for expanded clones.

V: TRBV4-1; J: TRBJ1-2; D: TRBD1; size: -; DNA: TGCGCCAGCAGCTTCGGACAGGGAGCTAACTATGGCTACACCTTC; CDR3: CASSFGQGANYGYTF
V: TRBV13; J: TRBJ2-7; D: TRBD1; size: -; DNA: TGTGCCAGCAGCCTGGACAGGGGGCCCGAGCAGTACTTC; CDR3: CASSLDRGPEQYF
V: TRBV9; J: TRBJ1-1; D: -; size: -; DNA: TGTGCCAGCAGCAATCTCGGCGGGGTTGAAGCTTTCTTT; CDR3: CASSNLGGVEAFF
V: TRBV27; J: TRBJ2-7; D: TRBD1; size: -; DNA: TGTGCCAGCAGTTTCAACCGGGACAGGGGCTACGAGCAGTACTTC; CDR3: CASSFNRDRGYEQYF
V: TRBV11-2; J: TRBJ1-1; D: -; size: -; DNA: TGTGCCAGCAGCTTAGCGGGTCGGTCGAACACTGAAGCTTTCTTT; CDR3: CASSLAGRSNTEAFF
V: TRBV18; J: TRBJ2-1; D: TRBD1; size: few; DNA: TGTGCCAGCTCACGTGCTATGACAGGGGGAAGTGAGCAGTTCTTC; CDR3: CASSRAMTGGSEQFF
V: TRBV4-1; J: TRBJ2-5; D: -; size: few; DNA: TGCGCCAGCAGCCAAGGGGCAGGCCAAATGTGGGAGACCCAGTACTTC; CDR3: CASSQGAGQMWETQYF
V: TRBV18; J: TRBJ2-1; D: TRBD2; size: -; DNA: TGTGCCAGCTCACCGGGTATCGGGGGGAACAATGAGCAGTTCTTC; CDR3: CASSPGIGGNNEQFF
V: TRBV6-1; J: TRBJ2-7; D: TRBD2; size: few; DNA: TGTGCCAGCAGCGGTGGCGGGGGGTTCGTTGAGCAGTACTTC; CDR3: CASSGGGGFVEQYF
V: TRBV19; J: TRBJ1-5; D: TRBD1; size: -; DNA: TGTGCCAGTAGCTTCGCGGGGGGTGGACAGGGGGCTTTTCAGCCCCAGCATTTT; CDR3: CASSFAGGGQGAFQPQHF
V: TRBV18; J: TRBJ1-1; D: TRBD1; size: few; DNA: TGTGCCAGCTCACCACGAACAGGGGGCTCTGAAGCTTTCTTT; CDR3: CASSPRTGGSEAFF
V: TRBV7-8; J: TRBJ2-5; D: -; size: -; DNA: TGTGCCGGGGGGGCTGCGGGGGTCCAAGAGACCCAGTACTTC; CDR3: CAGGAAGVQETQYF
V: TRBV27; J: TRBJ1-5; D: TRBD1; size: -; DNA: TGTGCCAGCAGAGGACAGGGGGCGGGGAATCAGCCCCAGCATTTT; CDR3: CASRGQGAGNQPQHF
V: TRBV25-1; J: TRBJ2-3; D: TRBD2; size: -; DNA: TGTGCCAGCAGTGAATATGGGGTAGCGGGGGGTTTCACAGATACGCAGTATTTT; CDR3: CASSEYGVAGGFTDTQYF
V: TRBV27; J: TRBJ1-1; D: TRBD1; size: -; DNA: TGTGCCAGCAGCCTGACAGGGCCAAACACTGAAGCTTTCTTT; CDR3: CASSLTGPNTEAFF
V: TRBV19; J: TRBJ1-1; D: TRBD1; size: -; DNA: TGTGCCAGTATGACGACAGGGGAGACTGAAGCTTTCTTT; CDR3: CASMTTGETEAFF
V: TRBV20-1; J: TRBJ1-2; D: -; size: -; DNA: TGCAGTGCTATTCACAGGGTGGGCTACACCTTC; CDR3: CSAIHRVGYTF
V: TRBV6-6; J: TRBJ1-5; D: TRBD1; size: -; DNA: TGTGCCAGCAGTTACGGGACAGGGGGATATCAGCCCCAGCATTTT; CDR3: CASSYGTGGYQPQHF
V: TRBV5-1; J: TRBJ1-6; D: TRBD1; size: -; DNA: TGCGCCAGCAGCTATTCCCACCGACAGGGGGTAGGCAATTCACCCCTCCACTTT; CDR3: CASSYSHRQGVGNSPLHF
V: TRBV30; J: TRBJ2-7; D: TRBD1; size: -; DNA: TGTGCCTGGAGTTCCGGGACAGACGCCTCCTACGAGCAGTACTTC; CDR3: CAWSSGTDASYEQYF
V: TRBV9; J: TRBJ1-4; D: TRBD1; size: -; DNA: TGTGCCAGCAGCGCCGTACAGGGGGCAGGTGAAAAACTGTTTTTT; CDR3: CASSAVQGAGEKLFF
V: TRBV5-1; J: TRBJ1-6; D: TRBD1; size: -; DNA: TGCGCCAGCAGACCCGGGACAGGGGAGTCCTATAATTCACCCCTCCACTTT; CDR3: CASRPGTGESYNSPLHF
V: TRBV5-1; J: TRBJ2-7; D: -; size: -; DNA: TGCGCCAGCAGCTTGGATGAGGGCTCCTACGAGCAGTACTTC; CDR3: CASSLDEGSYEQYF
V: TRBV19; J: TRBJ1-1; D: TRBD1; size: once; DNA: TGTGCCAGTAGCCCCTTTCCTTTGGACAGGCTTTACCTTATGAACACTGAAGCTTTCTTT; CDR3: CASSPFPLDRLYLMNTEAFF
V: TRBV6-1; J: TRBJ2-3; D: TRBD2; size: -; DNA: TGTGCCAGCAGTGAAGCAGCGGGGGGGCCAGATACGCAGTATTTT; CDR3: CASSEAAGGPDTQYF
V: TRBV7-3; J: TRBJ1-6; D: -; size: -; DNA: TGTGCCAGCAGCTTATCGGATCGGGGGTATAATTCACCCCTCCACTTT; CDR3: CASSLSDRGYNSPLHF
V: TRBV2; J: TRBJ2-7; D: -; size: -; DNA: TGTGCCAGCAGTGGTAGGAGGGGCTCGTCCTACGAGCAGTACTTC; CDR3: CASSGRRGSSYEQYF
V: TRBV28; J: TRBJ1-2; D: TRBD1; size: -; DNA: TGTGCCAGCAGTTTCGGGACCAGGGGGGGCTACACCTTC; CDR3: CASSFGTRGGYTF
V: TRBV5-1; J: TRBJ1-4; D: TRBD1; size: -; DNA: TGCGCCAGCAGCTTGACAGGGGGCGCTGCAACTAATGAAAAACTGTTTTTT; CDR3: CASSLTGGAATNEKLFF
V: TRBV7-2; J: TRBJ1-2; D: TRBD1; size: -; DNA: TGTGCCAGCAGCCGAACAGGGGGCATAGGTGGCTACACCTTC; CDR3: CASSRTGGIGGYTF
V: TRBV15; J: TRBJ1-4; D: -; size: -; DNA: TGTGCCACCAGCAGGAGTAGACAGCTAGAAAAACTGTTTTTT; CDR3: CATSRSRQLEKLFF
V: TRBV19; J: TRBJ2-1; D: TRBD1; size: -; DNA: TGTGCCAGCAGGGGGCGTTACAATGAGCAGTTCTTC; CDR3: CASRGRYNEQFF
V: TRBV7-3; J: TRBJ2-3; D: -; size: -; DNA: TGTGCCAGCAGCCTAGGGGTCTCGCGATCCGATACGCAGTATTTT; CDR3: CASSLGVSRSDTQYF
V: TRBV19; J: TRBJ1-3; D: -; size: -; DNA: TGTGCCAGTAATGCGGGCGTTAACTCTGGAAACACCATATATTTT; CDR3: CASNAGVNSGNTIYF
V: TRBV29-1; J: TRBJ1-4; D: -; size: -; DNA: TGCAGCGGGGCCTTAGACAGTCATAATGAAAAACTGTTTTTT; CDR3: CSGALDSHNEKLFF
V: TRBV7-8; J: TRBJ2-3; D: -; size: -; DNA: TGTGCCAGCAGCTTAGGGTACGGTTCAGATACGCAGTATTTT; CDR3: CASSLGYGSDTQYF
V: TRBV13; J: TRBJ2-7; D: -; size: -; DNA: TGTGCCAGCGTGAGCACCCGATCCTACGAGCAGTACTTC; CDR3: CASVSTRSYEQYF
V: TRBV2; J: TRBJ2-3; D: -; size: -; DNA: TGTGCCAGCAGTGAAGGGCGCACAGATACGCAGTATTTT; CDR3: CASSEGRTDTQYF
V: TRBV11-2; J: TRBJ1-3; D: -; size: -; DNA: TGTGCCGGCAGCTTAGGGGCAGGGCCTGGAAACACCATATATTTT; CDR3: CAGSLGAGPGNTIYF
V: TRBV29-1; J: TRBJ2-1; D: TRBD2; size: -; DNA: TGCAGCGTGGGGCGCGGGGGGGGAACCTACAATGAGCAGTTCTTC; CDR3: CSVGRGGGTYNEQFF